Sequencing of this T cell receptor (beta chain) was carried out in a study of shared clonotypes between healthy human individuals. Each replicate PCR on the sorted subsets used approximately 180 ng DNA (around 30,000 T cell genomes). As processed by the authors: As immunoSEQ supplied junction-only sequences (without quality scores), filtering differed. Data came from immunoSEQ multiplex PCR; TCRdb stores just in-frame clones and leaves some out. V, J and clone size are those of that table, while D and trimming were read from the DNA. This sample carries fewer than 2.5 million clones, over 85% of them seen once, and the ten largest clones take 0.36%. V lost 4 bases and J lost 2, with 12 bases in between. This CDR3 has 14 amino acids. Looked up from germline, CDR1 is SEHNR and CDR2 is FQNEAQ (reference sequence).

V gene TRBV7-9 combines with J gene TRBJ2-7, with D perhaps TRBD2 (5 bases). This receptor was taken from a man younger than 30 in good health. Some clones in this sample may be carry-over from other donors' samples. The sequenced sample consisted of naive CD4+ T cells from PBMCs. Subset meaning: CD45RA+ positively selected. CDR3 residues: CASSSVAQPYEQYF. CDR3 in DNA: TGTGCCAGCAGCTCGGTAGCGCAACCCTACGAGCAGTACTTC.